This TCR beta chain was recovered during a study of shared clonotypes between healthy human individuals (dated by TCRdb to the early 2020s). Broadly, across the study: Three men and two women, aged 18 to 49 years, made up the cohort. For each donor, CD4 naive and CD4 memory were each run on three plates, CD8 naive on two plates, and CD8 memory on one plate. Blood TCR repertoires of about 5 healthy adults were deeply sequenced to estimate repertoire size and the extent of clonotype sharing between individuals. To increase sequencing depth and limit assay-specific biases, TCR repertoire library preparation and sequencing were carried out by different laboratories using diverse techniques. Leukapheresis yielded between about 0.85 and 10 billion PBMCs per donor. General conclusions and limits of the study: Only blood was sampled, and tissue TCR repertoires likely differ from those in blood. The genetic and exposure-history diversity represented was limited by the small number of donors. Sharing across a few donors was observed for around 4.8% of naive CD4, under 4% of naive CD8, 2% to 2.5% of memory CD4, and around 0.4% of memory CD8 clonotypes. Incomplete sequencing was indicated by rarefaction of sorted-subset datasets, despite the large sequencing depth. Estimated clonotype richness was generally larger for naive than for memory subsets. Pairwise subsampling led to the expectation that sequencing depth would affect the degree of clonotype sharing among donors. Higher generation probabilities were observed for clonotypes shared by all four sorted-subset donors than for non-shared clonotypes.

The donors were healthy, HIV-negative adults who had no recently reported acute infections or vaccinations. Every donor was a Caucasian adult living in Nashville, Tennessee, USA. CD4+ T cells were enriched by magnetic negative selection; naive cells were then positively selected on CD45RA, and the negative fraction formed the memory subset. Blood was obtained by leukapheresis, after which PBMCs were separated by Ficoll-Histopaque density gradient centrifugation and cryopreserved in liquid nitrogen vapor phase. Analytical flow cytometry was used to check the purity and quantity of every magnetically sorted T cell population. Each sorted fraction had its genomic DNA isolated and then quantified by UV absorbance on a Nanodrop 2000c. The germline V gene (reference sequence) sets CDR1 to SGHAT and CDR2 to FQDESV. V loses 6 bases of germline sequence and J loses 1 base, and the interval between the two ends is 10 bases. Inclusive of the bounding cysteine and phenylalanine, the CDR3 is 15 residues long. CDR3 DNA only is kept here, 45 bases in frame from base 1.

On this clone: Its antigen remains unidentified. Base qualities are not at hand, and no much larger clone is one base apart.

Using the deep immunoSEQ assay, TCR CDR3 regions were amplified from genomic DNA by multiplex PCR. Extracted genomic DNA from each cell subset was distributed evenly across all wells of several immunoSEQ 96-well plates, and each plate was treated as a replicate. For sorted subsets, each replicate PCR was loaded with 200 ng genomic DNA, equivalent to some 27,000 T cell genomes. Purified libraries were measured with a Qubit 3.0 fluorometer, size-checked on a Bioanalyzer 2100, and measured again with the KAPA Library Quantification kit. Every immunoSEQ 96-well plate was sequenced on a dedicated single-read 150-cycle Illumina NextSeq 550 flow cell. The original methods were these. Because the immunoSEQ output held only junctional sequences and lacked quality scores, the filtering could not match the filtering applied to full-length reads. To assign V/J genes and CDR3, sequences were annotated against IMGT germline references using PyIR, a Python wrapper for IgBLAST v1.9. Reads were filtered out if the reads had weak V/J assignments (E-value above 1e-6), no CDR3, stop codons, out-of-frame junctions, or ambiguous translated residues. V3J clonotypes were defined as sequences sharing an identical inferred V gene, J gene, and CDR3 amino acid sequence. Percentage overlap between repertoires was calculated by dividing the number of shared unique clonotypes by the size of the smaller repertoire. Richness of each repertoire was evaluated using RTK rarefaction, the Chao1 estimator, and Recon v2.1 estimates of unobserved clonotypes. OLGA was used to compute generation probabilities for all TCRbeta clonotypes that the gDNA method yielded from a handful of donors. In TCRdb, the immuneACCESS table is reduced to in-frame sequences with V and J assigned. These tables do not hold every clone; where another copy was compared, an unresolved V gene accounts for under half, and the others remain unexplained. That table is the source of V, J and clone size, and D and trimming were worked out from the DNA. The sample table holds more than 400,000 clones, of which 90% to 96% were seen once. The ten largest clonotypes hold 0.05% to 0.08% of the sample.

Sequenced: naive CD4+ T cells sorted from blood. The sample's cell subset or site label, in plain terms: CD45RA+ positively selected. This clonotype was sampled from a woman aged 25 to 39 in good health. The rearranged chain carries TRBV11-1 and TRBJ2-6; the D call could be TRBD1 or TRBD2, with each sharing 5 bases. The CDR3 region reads CASSRGESGANVLTF. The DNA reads TGTGCCAGCAGTCGAGGGGAATCTGGGGCCAACGTCCTGACTTTC.